The TCR beta chain described here comes from a study of blood T cell repertoires in COVID-19. Profiling relied on immunoSEQ multiplex PCR, and the TCRdb table lists in-frame clones only, not all of them. The sample includes a few hundred thousand clones, 82% of them seen just once. This sequence originates from a woman in her 70s with COVID-19, enrolled during active disease. Sequences were obtained from peripheral blood.

The CDR3 nucleotides read TGTGCCAGCAGCCCCCGTCCTAACACTGAAGCTTTCTTT. This encodes CASSPRPNTEAFF. This rearrangement joins TRBV9 to TRBJ1-1; D remains ambiguous. CDR3 length: 13 residues. Germline V CDR1 and CDR2: SGDLS, YYNGEE. Trimming removed 4 bases from V and 2 bases from J, with 9 bases in between.